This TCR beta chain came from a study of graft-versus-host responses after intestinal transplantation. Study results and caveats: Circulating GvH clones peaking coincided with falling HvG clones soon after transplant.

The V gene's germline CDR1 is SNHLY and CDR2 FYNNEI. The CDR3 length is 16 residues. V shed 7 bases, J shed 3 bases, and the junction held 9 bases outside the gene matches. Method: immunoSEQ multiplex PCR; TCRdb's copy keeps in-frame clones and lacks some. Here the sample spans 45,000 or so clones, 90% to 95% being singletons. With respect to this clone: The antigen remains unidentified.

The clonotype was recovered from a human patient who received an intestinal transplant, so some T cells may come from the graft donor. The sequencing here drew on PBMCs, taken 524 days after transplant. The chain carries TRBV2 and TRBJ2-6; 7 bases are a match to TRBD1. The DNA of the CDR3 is TGTGCCAGCAATAAGGGGGCTAAGGATGGGGCCAACGTCCTGACTTTC. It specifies CASNKGAKDGANVLTF.